This is a list of T cell receptor beta chains from one sample in a study of blood T cell repertoires in COVID-19. Repertoires were generated with immunoSEQ multiplex PCR, while TCRdb's copy carries only in-frame clones and drops some. Of roughly 300,000 clones detected, approximately 87% appear once; the ten largest clones hold approximately 7.8%. Sequencing was performed on peripheral blood. Receptor source: a woman between 50 and 59 years old who had recovered from COVID-19. Each CDR3 is given with its conserved first and last residue. D genes are given only for firm matches. Where a row states a size, it is once, few, many or the class of an expanded clone; other rows omit it.

V gene	J gene	clone size	D gene	CDR3 DNA	CDR3 protein
TRBV29-1	TRBJ1-1	-	-	TGCAGCGTTTCGGAGGGAAACACTGAAGCTTTCTTT	CSVSEGNTEAFF
TRBV6-5	TRBJ1-5	-	TRBD1	TGTGCCAGCAGTAGTGGACAGGGGAATGTTCAGCCCCAGCATTTT	CASSSGQGNVQPQHF
TRBV30	TRBJ1-3	-	-	TGTGCCTGGAGACTCTCCGGTATAAGGAGCACCATATATTTT	CAWRLSGIRSTIYF
TRBV5-4	TRBJ2-7	few	-	TGTGCCAGCAGCCGAACAGGGAGGGATTACGAGCAGTACTTC	CASSRTGRDYEQYF
TRBV3-1/TRBV3-2	TRBJ1-1	-	-	TGTGCCAGCAGCTTAACAGGGTTCGGCACTGAAGCTTTCTTT	CASSLTGFGTEAFF
TRBV7-9	TRBJ1-2	-	TRBD1	TGTGCCAGCAGCTTAGCCATCGGACAGGGTCCTTCTAACTATGGCTACACCTTC	CASSLAIGQGPSNYGYTF
TRBV2	TRBJ2-7	-	-	TGTGCCAGCACTACCCCACTGGAGAGCGCCGAGCAGTACTTC	CASTTPLESAEQYF
TRBV9	TRBJ2-1	-	-	TGTGCCAGCAGTGCTGGAAGCAGCGGGTACAATGAGCAGTTCTTC	CASSAGSSGYNEQFF
TRBV5-1	TRBJ1-6	-	-	TGCGCCAGCAGCTCAGGTTCCAATTCACCCCTCCACTTT	CASSSGSNSPLHF
TRBV5-1	TRBJ1-6	-	-	TGCGCCAGCAGCTTCTCTCCGAGCTCCTATAATTCACCCCTCCACTTT	CASSFSPSSYNSPLHF
TRBV24-1	TRBJ2-1	-	-	TGTGCCACCAGTGATTTGCCGGTCCGCTCCTACAATGAGCAGTTCTTC	CATSDLPVRSYNEQFF
TRBV27	TRBJ2-1	-	TRBD1	TGTGCCAGCAGTCCGAGGACAGGGGAGGTCAATGAGCAGTTCTTC	CASSPRTGEVNEQFF
TRBV12-3/TRBV12-4	TRBJ2-5	-	TRBD2	TGTGCCAGCAGTTTCGCGGGGGTAGAGACCCAGTACTTC	CASSFAGVETQYF
TRBV9	TRBJ1-4	-	-	TGTGCCAGCAGCGTCTGGGGCGAGACTAATGAAAAACTGTTTTTT	CASSVWGETNEKLFF
TRBV23-1	TRBJ1-2	-	-	TGCGCCAGCAGTCAATTTGGGGGCACGGCTGACTATGGCTACACCTTC	CASSQFGGTADYGYTF
TRBV6-5	TRBJ2-7	-	TRBD2	TGTGCCAGCCGTCTAGCGGGAAACTACGAGCAGTACTTC	CASRLAGNYEQYF
TRBV18	TRBJ2-1	-	TRBD1	TGTGCCAGCTCACCACTGGACAGGGTTGGGCGCAATGAGCAGTTCTTC	CASSPLDRVGRNEQFF
TRBV28	TRBJ2-2	-	-	TGTGCCACCACCGGGACTCCGAACACCGGGGAGCTGTTTTTT	CATTGTPNTGELFF
TRBV9	TRBJ2-1	-	TRBD1	TGTGCCAGCAGCGTGGGTGAGGGGGCCCTCTCCAATGAGCAGTTCTTC	CASSVGEGALSNEQFF
TRBV19	TRBJ2-7	-	TRBD1	TGTGCCAGCCGTAAACAGGGGGCCTACGAGCAGTACTTC	CASRKQGAYEQYF
TRBV7-2	TRBJ1-2	-	-	TGTGCCAGCAGCTTAGTACGTGCGAGTGGCTACACCTTC	CASSLVRASGYTF
TRBV4-3	TRBJ1-1	-	-	TGCGCCAGCAGCCAAGTCATTAATAGAGAGAACACTGAAGCTTTCTTT	CASSQVINRENTEAFF
TRBV15	TRBJ1-5	-	-	TGTGCCACCAGCCCCTTGGCGGGTCAGCCCCAGCATTTT	CATSPLAGQPQHF
TRBV7-8	TRBJ2-7	-	-	TGTGCCAGCAGCTGGAACTCCGGGAGCGAGCAGTACTTC	CASSWNSGSEQYF
TRBV21-1	TRBJ1-3	-	-	TGTGCCAGCAGCTGCACAGGGGGATCAAACACCATATATTTT	CASSCTGGSNTIYF
TRBV24-1	TRBJ2-2	-	TRBD1	TGTGCCACCAAGCGGACAGGGAACACCGGGGAGCTGTTTTTT	CATKRTGNTGELFF
TRBV19	TRBJ2-3	-	TRBD2	TGTGCCAGTAGTATAGCCCTAGCGGGAGGGCCCTTCACAGATACGCAGTATTTT	CASSIALAGGPFTDTQYF
TRBV27	TRBJ1-1	-	TRBD1	TGTGCCAGCAAAAAGGAAGGAGGGGGCGGATTGGACACTGAAGCTTTCTTT	CASKKEGGGGLDTEAFF
TRBV5-1	TRBJ2-5	-	-	TGCGCCAGCAGCTTGGTTCAGGGGATACAAGAGACCCAGTACTTC	CASSLVQGIQETQYF
TRBV19	TRBJ2-3	-	TRBD2	TGTGCCAGTTCCCCCAGCGGGAGGGCTGGAACAGATACGCAGTATTTT	CASSPSGRAGTDTQYF
TRBV15	TRBJ1-1	-	-	TGTGCCACCAGCAGAGATCGGGTTGAAGCTTTCTTT	CATSRDRVEAFF
TRBV21-1	TRBJ2-3	-	-	TGTGCCAGCAGCAAGGCCTCCGCCAGGGAGGGTCCAGATACGCAGTATTTT	CASSKASAREGPDTQYF
TRBV7-2	TRBJ2-7	-	-	TGTGCCAGCAGCTGGAGGGGGCAGTACGAGCAGTACTTC	CASSWRGQYEQYF
TRBV3-1/TRBV3-2	TRBJ2-1	-	TRBD1	TGTGCCAGCAGCCAAGATTTTGGGACAGGGCGAAATGAGCAGTTCTTC	CASSQDFGTGRNEQFF
TRBV6-5	TRBJ2-5	once	-	TGTGCCAGCAGGACTGTGCCCCAAGAGACCCAGTACTTC	CASRTVPQETQYF
TRBV7-2	TRBJ1-2	-	-	TGTGCCAGCAGCTGGCAGGGTAGCGGCTATGGCTACACCTTC	CASSWQGSGYGYTF
TRBV30	TRBJ1-4	-	-	TGTGCAATCAGGGTGGGGCGGGAAAAACTGTTTTTT	CAIRVGREKLFF
TRBV4-2	TRBJ2-7	-	TRBD2	TGTGCCAGCAGCCAAGGACTAGCGGGCTCCCCTGAGCAGTACTTC	CASSQGLAGSPEQYF
TRBV6-2/TRBV6-3	TRBJ1-6	few	-	TGTGCCAGCAGTTACGTGGCAGGGCGCGACGATAATTCACCCCTCCACTTT	CASSYVAGRDDNSPLHF
TRBV6-1	TRBJ2-7	-	-	TGTGCCAGCAGTGAATTGGGGGGGGCTTACTACGAGCAGTACTTC	CASSELGGAYYEQYF
TRBV9	TRBJ2-3	-	TRBD2	TGTGCCAGCAGCGTATTTGCTAGCGGGGTGAGCACAGATACGCAGTATTTT	CASSVFASGVSTDTQYF
TRBV6-2/TRBV6-3	TRBJ2-7	-	TRBD2	TGTGCCAGCAGTCAGAGGACTAGCGGGACTTACGAGCAGTACTTC	CASSQRTSGTYEQYF
TRBV29-1	TRBJ2-2	few	-	TGCAGCGTTGATCGTACCGGGGAGCTGTTTTTT	CSVDRTGELFF
TRBV19	TRBJ1-5	-	TRBD1	TGTGCCAGTAGTAATCTGGACAGGTCGAATCAGCCCCAGCATTTT	CASSNLDRSNQPQHF
TRBV27	TRBJ2-3	-	-	TGTGCCAGCAGCCCAGTTCTCTTCGGCACAGATACGCAGTATTTT	CASSPVLFGTDTQYF
TRBV28	TRBJ1-4	-	TRBD1	TGTGCCAGCAGTTTACGGGACAGGGGGCTTGAAAAACTGTTTTTT	CASSLRDRGLEKLFF
TRBV5-4	TRBJ1-2	few	TRBD1	TGTGCCAGCAGGCCCACGGGACAGGCATGGGGCTACACCTTC	CASRPTGQAWGYTF
TRBV4-1	TRBJ2-5	-	-	TGCGCCAGCAGCCCCCTTATGTTGGAGACCCAGTACTTC	CASSPLMLETQYF
TRBV28	TRBJ1-1	-	TRBD1	TGTGCCAGCAGAAGTCAGGGGGGCGGGTTCACTGAAGCTTTCTTT	CASRSQGGGFTEAFF
TRBV15	TRBJ2-5	-	-	TGTGCCACCAGCAGAGGTTTGGCGGCGGAGACCCAGTACTTC	CATSRGLAAETQYF
TRBV19	TRBJ1-1	-	TRBD1	TGTGCCAGTAGTGCCCGGGGCAGGGGGATGACTGAAGCTTTCTTT	CASSARGRGMTEAFF
TRBV7-8	TRBJ1-1	-	-	TGTGCCAGCAGCTTAGGAAGCGCGAACACTGAAGCTTTCTTT	CASSLGSANTEAFF
TRBV9	TRBJ2-5	-	TRBD1	TGTGCCAGCAGCGTAGGAGGGGGCGGCGGCCAAGAGACCCAGTACTTC	CASSVGGGGGQETQYF
TRBV11-2	TRBJ2-1	-	TRBD2	TGTGCCAGCAGCTTGAGCGGGGGGGCTTACAATGAGCAGTTCTTC	CASSLSGGAYNEQFF
TRBV5-4	TRBJ1-4	-	-	TGTGCCAGCAGCTTGGGACACCCTAATGAAAAACTGTTTTTT	CASSLGHPNEKLFF
TRBV28	TRBJ1-2	-	TRBD1	TGTGCCAGCAAATACACACAGGGGATCTATGGCTACACCTTC	CASKYTQGIYGYTF
TRBV6-2/TRBV6-3	TRBJ1-5	-	TRBD1	TGTGCCAGCAGCAGGGACAGGGGACTAGGAGCCCAGCATTTT	CASSRDRGLGAQHF
TRBV7-3	TRBJ1-1	-	-	TGTGCCAGCAGCTTAACGGGCAACACTGAAGCTTTCTTT	CASSLTGNTEAFF
TRBV29-1	TRBJ2-7	once	TRBD2	TGCAGCGTTGGGCTAGCGGGGGTAGAGCAGTACTTC	CSVGLAGVEQYF